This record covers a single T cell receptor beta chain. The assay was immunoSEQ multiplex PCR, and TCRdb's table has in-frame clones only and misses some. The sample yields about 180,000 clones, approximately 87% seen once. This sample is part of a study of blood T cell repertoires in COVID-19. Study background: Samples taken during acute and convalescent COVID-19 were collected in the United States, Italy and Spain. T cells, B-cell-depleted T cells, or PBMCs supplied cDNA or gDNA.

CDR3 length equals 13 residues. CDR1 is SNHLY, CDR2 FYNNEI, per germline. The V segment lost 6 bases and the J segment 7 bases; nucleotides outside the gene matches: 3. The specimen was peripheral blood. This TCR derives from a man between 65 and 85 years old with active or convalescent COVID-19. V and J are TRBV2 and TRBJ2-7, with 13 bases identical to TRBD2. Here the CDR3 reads CASRGLAGEEQYF. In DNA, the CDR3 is TGTGCCAGCAGAGGACTAGCGGGGGAAGAGCAGTACTTC.